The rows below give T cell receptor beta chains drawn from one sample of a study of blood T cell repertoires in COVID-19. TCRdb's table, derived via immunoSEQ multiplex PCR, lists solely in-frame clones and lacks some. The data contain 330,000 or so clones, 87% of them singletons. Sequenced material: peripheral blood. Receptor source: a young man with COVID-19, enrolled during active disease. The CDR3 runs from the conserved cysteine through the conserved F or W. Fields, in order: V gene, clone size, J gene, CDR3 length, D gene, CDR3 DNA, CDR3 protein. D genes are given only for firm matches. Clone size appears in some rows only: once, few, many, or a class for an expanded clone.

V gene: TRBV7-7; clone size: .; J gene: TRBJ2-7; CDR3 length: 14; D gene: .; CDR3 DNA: TGTGCCAGCAGCCCCATGGCAGGATCCTACGAGCAGTACTTC; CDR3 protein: CASSPMAGSYEQYF
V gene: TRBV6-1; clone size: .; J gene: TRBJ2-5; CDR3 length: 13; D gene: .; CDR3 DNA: TGTGCCAGCAGTGAATACGGGGGAGGACACGAGTACTTC; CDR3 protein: CASSEYGGGHEYF
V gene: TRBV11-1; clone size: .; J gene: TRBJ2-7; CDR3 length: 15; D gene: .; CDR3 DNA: TGTGCCAGCAGCTTGGGTGTGGCGGTCTCCTACGAGCAGTACTTC; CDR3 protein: CASSLGVAVSYEQYF
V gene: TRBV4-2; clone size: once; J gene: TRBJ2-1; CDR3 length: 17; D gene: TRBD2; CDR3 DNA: TGTGCCAGCAGCCAAGATATAGCGGGGGCGGAATACAATGAGCAGTTCTTC; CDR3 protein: CASSQDIAGAEYNEQFF
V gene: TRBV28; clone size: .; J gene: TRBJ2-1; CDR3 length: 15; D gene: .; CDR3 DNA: TGTGCCAGCGACCCCAGCGGCCCGTCCTACAATGAGCAGTTCTTC; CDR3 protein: CASDPSGPSYNEQFF
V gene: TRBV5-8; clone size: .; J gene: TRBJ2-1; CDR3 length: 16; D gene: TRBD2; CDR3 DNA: TGTGCCAGCAGCACCCCGCGGGGGGCCGTAGACAATGAGCAGTTCTTC; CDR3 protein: CASSTPRGAVDNEQFF
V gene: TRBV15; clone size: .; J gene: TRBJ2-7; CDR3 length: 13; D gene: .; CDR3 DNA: TGTGCCACCAGCAGAGATCGAGGGTACGAGCAGTACTTC; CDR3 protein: CATSRDRGYEQYF
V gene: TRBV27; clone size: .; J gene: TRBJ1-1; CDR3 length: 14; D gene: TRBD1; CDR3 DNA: TGTGCCAGCAGTGTTACAGGGGACAACACTGAAGCTTTCTTT; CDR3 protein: CASSVTGDNTEAFF
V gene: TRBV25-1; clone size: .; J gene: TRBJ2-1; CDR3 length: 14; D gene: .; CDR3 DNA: TGTGCCAGCAGTGAAGGGAGCTCCTACAATGAGCAGTTCTTC; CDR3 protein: CASSEGSSYNEQFF
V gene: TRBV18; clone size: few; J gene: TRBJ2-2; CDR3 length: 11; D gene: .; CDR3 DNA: TGTGCCGGACAGAACACCGGGGAGCTGTTTTTT; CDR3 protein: CAGQNTGELFF
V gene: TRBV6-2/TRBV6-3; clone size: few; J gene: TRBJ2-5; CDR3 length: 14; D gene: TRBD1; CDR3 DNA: TGTGCCAGCAGTCCCTGGACAGGGTCAGAGACCCAGTACTTC; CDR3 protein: CASSPWTGSETQYF
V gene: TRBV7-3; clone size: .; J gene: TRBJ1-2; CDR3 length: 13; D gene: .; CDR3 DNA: TGTGCCAGCAGCTTATCCGGGGGAGCTGGCTACACCTTC; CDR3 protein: CASSLSGGAGYTF
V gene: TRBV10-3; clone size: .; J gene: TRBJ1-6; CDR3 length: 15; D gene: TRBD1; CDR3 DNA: TGTGCCATCAGCCCACAGGGGGTTTCGGGTTCACCCCTCCACTTT; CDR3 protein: CAISPQGVSGSPLHF
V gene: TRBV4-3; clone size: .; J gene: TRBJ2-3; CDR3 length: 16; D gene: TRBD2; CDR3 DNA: TGCGCCAGCAGCCAGGCCCCTAGCGGGAGCACAGATACGCAGTATTTT; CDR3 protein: CASSQAPSGSTDTQYF
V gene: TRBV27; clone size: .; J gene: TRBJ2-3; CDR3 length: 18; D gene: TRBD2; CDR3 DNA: TGTGCCAGCAGTTTAACGACTAGCGGGTGGGGAAACACAGATACGCAGTATTTT; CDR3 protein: CASSLTTSGWGNTDTQYF
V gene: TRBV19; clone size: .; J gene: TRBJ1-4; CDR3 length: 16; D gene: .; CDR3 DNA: TGTGCCAGTAGTCCGGGCGGGGGCGGTGGAAGAGAAAAACTGTTTTTT; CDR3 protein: CASSPGGGGGREKLFF
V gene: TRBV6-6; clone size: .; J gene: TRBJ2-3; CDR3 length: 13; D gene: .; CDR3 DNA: TGTGCCAGCAGTCCCCCCGGGAGAGATACGCAGTATTTT; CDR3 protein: CASSPPGRDTQYF
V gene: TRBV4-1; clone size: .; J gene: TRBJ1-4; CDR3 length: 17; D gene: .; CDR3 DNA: TGCGCCAGCAGCCAAGGTTATTTGGGGGCTCGGGATGAAAAACTGTTTTTT; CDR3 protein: CASSQGYLGARDEKLFF
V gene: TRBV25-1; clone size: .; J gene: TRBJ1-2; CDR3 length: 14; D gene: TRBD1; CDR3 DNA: TGTGCCAGCAGAAACGACAGGGGTCTTAAGGGCTACACCTTC; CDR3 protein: CASRNDRGLKGYTF
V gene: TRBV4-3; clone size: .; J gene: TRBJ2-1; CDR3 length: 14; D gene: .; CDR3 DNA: TGCGCCAGCAGCCAAGATTGGGCAACCAATGAGCAGTTCTTC; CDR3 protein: CASSQDWATNEQFF
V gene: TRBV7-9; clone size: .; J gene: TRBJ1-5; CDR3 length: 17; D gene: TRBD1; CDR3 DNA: TGTGCCAGCAGCTTAGTTTTAAGTGGACAGGGAGTGAGGCCCCAGCATTTT; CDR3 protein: CASSLVLSGQGVRPQHF
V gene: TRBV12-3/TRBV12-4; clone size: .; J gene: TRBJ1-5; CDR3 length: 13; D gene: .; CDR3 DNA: TGTGCCAGCAGTTTCGGGCGGGATCAGCCCCAGCATTTT; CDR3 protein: CASSFGRDQPQHF
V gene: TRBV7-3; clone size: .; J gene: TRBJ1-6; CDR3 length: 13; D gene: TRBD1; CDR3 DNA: TGTGCCAGCAGCTTTCAGGGGGACTCACCCCTCCACTTT; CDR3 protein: CASSFQGDSPLHF
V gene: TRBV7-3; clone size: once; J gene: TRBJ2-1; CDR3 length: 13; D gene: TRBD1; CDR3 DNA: TGTGCCAGCAGCGGGGAAGGGGGCGGCGAGCAGTTCTTC; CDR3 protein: CASSGEGGGEQFF
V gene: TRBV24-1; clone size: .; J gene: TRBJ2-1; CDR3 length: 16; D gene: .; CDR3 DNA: TGTGCCACCAGTGATAGCTTGACTTGGAGGAGAAATGAGCAGTTCTTC; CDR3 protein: CATSDSLTWRRNEQFF
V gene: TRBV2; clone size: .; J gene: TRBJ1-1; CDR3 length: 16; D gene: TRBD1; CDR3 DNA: TGTGCCAGCAGGGCCGGGACAGGGTCTGGGAACACTGAAGCTTTCTTT; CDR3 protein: CASRAGTGSGNTEAFF
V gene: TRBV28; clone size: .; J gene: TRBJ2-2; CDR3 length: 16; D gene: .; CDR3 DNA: TGTGCCAGCAGTCAACCCCCCGGGACGAACACCGGGGAGCTGTTTTTT; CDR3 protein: CASSQPPGTNTGELFF
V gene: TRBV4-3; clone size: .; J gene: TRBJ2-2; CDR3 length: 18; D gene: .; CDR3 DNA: TGCGCCAGCAGCCAAGATCTAGTTCAGGGTCCCAACACCGGGGAGCTGTTTTTT; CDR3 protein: CASSQDLVQGPNTGELFF
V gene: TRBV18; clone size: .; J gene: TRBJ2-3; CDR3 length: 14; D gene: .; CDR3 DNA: TGTGCCAGCTCACCACAAACTAGCACAGATACGCAGTATTTT; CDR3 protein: CASSPQTSTDTQYF
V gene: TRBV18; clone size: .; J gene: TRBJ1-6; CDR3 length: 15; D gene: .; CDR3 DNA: TGTGCCAGCTCACTCTCAGGAGGGAGCGATTCACCCCTCCACTTT; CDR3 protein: CASSLSGGSDSPLHF
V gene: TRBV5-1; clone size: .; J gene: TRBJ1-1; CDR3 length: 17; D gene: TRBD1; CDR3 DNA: TGCGCCAGCAGCTTGGATGGCGTACGGACAGGGGGAACTGAAGCTTTCTTT; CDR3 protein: CASSLDGVRTGGTEAFF
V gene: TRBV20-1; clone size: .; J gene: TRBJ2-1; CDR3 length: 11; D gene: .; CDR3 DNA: TGCAGTGCTAGTGAGGTCCGGGGGTTGATCTTC; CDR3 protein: CSASEVRGLIF
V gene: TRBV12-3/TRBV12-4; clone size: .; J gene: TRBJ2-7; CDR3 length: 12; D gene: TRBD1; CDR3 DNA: TGTGCCAGCAGTCTAGACAGGGGAGGAACGAACTTC; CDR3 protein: CASSLDRGGTNF
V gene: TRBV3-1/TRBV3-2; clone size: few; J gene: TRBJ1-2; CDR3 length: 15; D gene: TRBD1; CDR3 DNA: TGTGCCAGCAGCCAATACCCCCAGGGGGTCCCCGGCTACACCTTC; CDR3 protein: CASSQYPQGVPGYTF
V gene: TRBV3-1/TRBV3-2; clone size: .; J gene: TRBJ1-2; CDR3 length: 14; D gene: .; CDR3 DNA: TGTGCCAGCAGCCAAGAAGGGGGATCGCATGGCTACACCTTC; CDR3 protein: CASSQEGGSHGYTF
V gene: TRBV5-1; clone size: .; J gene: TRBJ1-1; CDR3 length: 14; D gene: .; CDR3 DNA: TGCGCCAGCAGCTATAGCGACAGGTACGCTGAAGCTTTCTTT; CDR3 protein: CASSYSDRYAEAFF
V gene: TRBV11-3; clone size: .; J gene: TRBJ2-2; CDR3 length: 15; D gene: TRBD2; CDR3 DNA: TGTGCCAGCAGCTCTTCTAGCGGGGGCGCCGGGGAGCTGTTTTTT; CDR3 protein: CASSSSSGGAGELFF
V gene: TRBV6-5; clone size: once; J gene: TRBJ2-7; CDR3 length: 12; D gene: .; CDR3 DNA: TGTGCCAGCAGTTACTCGTCAGGGGAGCAGTACTTC; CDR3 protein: CASSYSSGEQYF
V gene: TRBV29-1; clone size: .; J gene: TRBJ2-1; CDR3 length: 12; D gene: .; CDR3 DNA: TGCAGCGTGGTAGTATCATACAATGAGCAGTTCTTC; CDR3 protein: CSVVVSYNEQFF
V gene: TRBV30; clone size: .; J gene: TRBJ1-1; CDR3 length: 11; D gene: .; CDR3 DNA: TGTGCCCTAGCCCTAAACACTGAAGCTTTCTTT; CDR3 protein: CALALNTEAFF
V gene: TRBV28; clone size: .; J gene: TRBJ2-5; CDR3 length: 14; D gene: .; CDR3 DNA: TGTGCCAGCAGTCGCCTTGGGCCCCAAGAGACCCAGTACTTC; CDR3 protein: CASSRLGPQETQYF
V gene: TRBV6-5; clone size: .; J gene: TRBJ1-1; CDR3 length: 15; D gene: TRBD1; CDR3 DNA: TGTGCCAGCAGTCCATGGACAGGGGGGAACACTGAAGCTTTCTTT; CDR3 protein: CASSPWTGGNTEAFF
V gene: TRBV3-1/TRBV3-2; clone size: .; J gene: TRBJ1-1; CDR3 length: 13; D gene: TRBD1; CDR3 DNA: TGTGCCAGCAGACAGGGGGGGAACACTGAAGCTTTCTTT; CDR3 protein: CASRQGGNTEAFF
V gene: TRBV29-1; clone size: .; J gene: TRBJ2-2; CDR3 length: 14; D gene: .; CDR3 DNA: TGCAGCGCCTCGCTAGACGCGAACACCGGGGAGCTGTTTTTT; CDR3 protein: CSASLDANTGELFF
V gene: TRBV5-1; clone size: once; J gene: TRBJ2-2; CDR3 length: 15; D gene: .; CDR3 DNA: TGCGCCAGCAGCTTTTGGCAGGGCGAAACCGGGGAGCTGTTTTTT; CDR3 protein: CASSFWQGETGELFF
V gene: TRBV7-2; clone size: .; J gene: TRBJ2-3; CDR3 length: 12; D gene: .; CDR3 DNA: TGTGCCAGCAGGAAGGGGGAGGATACGCAGTATTTT; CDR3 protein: CASRKGEDTQYF
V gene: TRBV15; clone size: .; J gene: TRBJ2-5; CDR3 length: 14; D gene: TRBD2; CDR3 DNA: TGTGCCACCAGCAGACCCGGGGGGGGGCAGACCCAGTACTTC; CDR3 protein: CATSRPGGGQTQYF
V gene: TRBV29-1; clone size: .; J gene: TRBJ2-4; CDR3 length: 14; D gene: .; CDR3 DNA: TGCAGCGTCCGGGGGGCAGGGGGCAGCGACATTCAGTACTTC; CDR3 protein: CSVRGAGGSDIQYF